This TCR beta chain was captured in a study of blood T cell repertoires in COVID-19. Study in general: Italy, Spain and the United States were the sources of the convalescent and acute COVID-19 samples. T cells, B-cell-depleted T cells, or PBMCs provided the cDNA or gDNA that served as material.

Original handling: Amplification from reference gene primers served as the basis for estimated nucleated cell counts. The protocol was immunoSEQ multiplex PCR, while the TCRdb copy is restricted to in-frame clones and leaves out a portion. V and J calls and clone size come straight from that table; D and trimming were deduced from the DNA. The sample carries 150,000 or so clones, around 85% recorded once. CDR1 is LNHDA, CDR2 SQIVND, per germline (reference sequence). The CDR3 sequence is 16 residues long. V lost 5 bases and J lost 0; bases outside the gene matches: 10. This clonotype originated in a man aged 55 to 70 with acute or convalescent COVID-19. The J gene is TRBJ2-7, the V gene TRBV19, with 7 nucleotides matching TRBD2. Sequencing was performed on peripheral blood. The CDR3 reads CASSRYVWGGSYEQYF. The DNA for the CDR3 is TGTGCCAGTAGTCGCTATGTATGGGGGGGCTCCTACGAGCAGTACTTC.